One and the same sample provided the 8 T cell receptor beta chains below, sequenced in a study of T cell changes during pregnancy in multiple sclerosis (dated by TCRdb to about 2019). Receptor libraries were prepared by the immunoSEQ multiplex PCR assay. TCRdb limited this immuneACCESS table to in-frame rearrangements with V and J called. A share of clones is missing; checked studies link under half to unresolved V genes, and the rest is unexplained. Across this sample there are about 47,000 clones, with about 92% seen only once. The ten top clones hold around 1.9% of the sample. The starting material was peripheral blood, obtained in the second trimester of pregnancy. These receptor sequences come from a female donor with multiple sclerosis, enrolled in a pregnancy study.

CDR3 nucleotide sequence: TGTGCCAGCAGCCTGACTATCAACTACGAGCAGTACTTC. It translates to CASSLTINYEQYF. This chain joins TRBV6-5 and TRBJ2-7, with D possibly matching TRBD2 (5 bases). The ends were cut back, 6 bases at V and 3 bases at J, with 12 bases in the middle. Germline V gene lookup returns CDR1 MNHEY and CDR2 SVGAGI. This CDR3 is built from 13 residues.

J is TRBJ1-2 and V is TRBV6-1; D unclear. CDR1 MNHNS and CDR2 SASEGT come from the germline V gene. V was pared by 8 bases and J by 2 bases, with 12 bases between. The CDR3 has 13 amino acids. DNA of the CDR3: TGTGCCAGCTTTCCTGGCTCCAACTATGGCTACACCTTC. Its protein product is CASFPGSNYGYTF.

V and J are TRBV5-1 and TRBJ1-3; possibly TRBD1 for D (6 bases). With 3 bases removed from V and 2 bases from J, the gap between germline ends came to 12 bases. The germline CDR1 and CDR2 sequences are SGHRS and YFSETQ. This CDR3 contains 15 residues. The CDR3 reads CASSSTTGTGNTIYF. The CDR3 DNA reads as TGCGCCAGCAGCTCGACTACAGGGACTGGAAACACCATATATTTT.

The rearrangement links TRBV11-2 to TRBJ2-7; 7 bases match TRBD2. The trim removed 1 base at V and 0 bases at J, leaving 6 bases unmatched. Germline V gene sequence: CDR1 SGHAT, CDR2 FQNNGV. This CDR3 region has 16 residues. For the CDR3, the DNA is TGTGCCAGCAGCTTAGGCGGGGGTAGCGCCTCCTACGAGCAGTACTTC. Translation gives CASSLGGGSASYEQYF.

This chain uses TRBV29-1 with TRBJ2-1, with 15 bases identical to TRBD2. V gave up 4 bases and J gave up 7 bases; unmatched junction bases: 11. The CDR3 totals 17 residues. CDR1 and CDR2 (germline): SQVTM, ANQGSEA. The CDR3 DNA is TGCAGCGTTGCTGGACTAGCGGGAGGGCACAGACGGAATGAGCAGTTCTTC. Protein product: CSVAGLAGGHRRNEQFF.

This chain joins TRBV14 and TRBJ2-2; D not certain. V lost 0 bases, J lost 6 bases, and 17 bases lay in between. The CDR3 runs to 17 residues. The germline gives CDR1 SGHDN, CDR2 FVKESK. The DNA of the CDR3 is TGTGCCAGCAGCCAAGATCTTGGTAGCAATCTCTCCGGGGAGCTGTTTTTT. This encodes CASSQDLGSNLSGELFF.

The V call is TRBV4-1, the J call TRBJ2-7; D is ambiguous. Germline V gives CDR1 MGHRA, CDR2 YSYEKL. V was clipped by 4 bases and J by 1 base, with 14 bases between them. This CDR3 comprises 15 residues. The CDR3 here is CASSLLETASYEQYF. DNA of the CDR3: TGCGCCAGCAGCCTCCTAGAGACCGCGTCCTACGAGCAGTACTTC.

This chain connects TRBV6-1 to TRBJ2-3; D is unresolved. Trimming removed 5 bases from V and 1 base from J, with 10 bases in between. The V gene's germline CDR1 is MNHNS and CDR2 SASEGT. This CDR3 spans 14 amino acids. CDR3 amino acids: CASSSRSRTDTQYF. The DNA for the CDR3 is TGTGCCAGCAGTTCCCGGAGTCGCACAGATACGCAGTATTTT.